Sequencing of this TCR beta chain was carried out in a study of OX40 agonist ivuxolimab in advanced cancers. Looking at the study overall: Patients undergoing dose escalation presented with hepatocellular carcinoma, melanoma, renal cell or head and neck cancer. There were three patients with partial responses, one having hepatocellular carcinoma and two cutaneous melanoma.

Study findings and constraints: Among patients with partial responses at 0.1-3.0 mg/kg, clonal expansion was among the lowest. CD8+ T cells were the subset that, on average, had more expanded clones than CD4+.

Measured with immunoSEQ multiplex PCR; TCRdb has only the in-frame clones, and not every one. The table shows about 97,000 clones, with 86% occurring only once. Deletions cut 1 base from V and 7 bases from J, with 12 bases between. The CDR3 contains 13 residues. Germline loops: CDR1 GTSNPN, CDR2 SVGIG (reference sequence). Turning to this clone: No antigen is known for it.

The V and J genes are TRBV30 and TRBJ2-3; the D is unclear. The starting material was CD4+ or CD8+ T cells sorted from blood, obtained in a trial of the OX40 agonist ivuxolimab. This receptor was identified in an adult with an advanced solid tumor such as melanoma, head and neck, liver or kidney cancer. In nucleotides, the CDR3 is TGTGCCTGGAGTGGCTCCGGCGGCTATACGCAGTATTTT. Amino acid sequence: CAWSGSGGYTQYF.